These 31 T cell receptor beta chains came from one sample sequenced in a study of technical replicates of blood from a handful of donors. Sequenced by immunoSEQ multiplex PCR; TCRdb stores in-frame clones only, minus some. Of about 74,000 clones detected, 95% appear once; the ten largest clones hold 0.2% to 0.3%. Sequences were obtained from T cells isolated from PBMCs. The receptors here all came from a human donor in good health.

This chain joins TRBV27 and TRBJ2-3, with 10 bases aligning to TRBD1. After removal of 8 bases from V and 4 bases from J, the junction contained 3 bases not matched to a gene. The germline V gene encodes CDR1 MNHEY and CDR2 SMNVEV (reference sequence). The CDR3 covers 13 residues. CDR3 loop: CASEGQGPDTQYF. As DNA, the CDR3 is TGTGCCAGCGAGGGACAGGGGCCAGATACGCAGTATTTT.

V usage is TRBV28 and J usage is TRBJ1-3; TRBD1 agrees at 9 bases. V was clipped by 7 bases and J by 4 bases; unmatched bases: 5. The CDR3 runs 14 residues. Germline CDR1 reads MDHEN; CDR2 reads SYDVKM. This CDR3 is CASTGTGRGNTIYF. CDR3 coding DNA: TGTGCCAGCACCGGGACAGGGCGCGGAAACACCATATATTTT.

This chain connects TRBV11-3 to TRBJ1-5, with D possibly being TRBD1 (5 bases). Trimming pared 3 bases from V and 0 bases from J, leaving 18 bases between. Germline V gene sequence: CDR1 SGHNT, CDR2 YENEEA. The CDR3 runs to 18 residues. CDR3 sequence: CASSFLSPGGYSNQPQHF. Here the CDR3 DNA reads TGTGCCAGCAGCTTTCTAAGCCCTGGGGGGTATAGCAATCAGCCCCAGCATTTT.

This sequence joins TRBV6-5 and TRBJ1-2, with D perhaps TRBD1 (6 bases). Trimming pared 10 bases from V and 4 bases from J, leaving 19 bases between. The CDR3 runs to 14 residues. Per the germline V gene, CDR1 is MNHEY and CDR2 is SVGAGI. The CDR3 reads CATTGQGSFYGYTF. In DNA form, the CDR3 reads TGTGCCACCACGGGGCAGGGGTCTTTCTATGGCTACACCTTC.

The chain is built from TRBV30 and TRBJ2-7; D might be TRBD1 (6 bases). Germline assignment: CDR1 GTSNPN and CDR2 SVGIG (reference sequence). The CDR3 runs to 15 residues. Trimming cost V 5 bases and J 3 bases, with 20 bases left between them. Here the CDR3 reads CAWSLFTGKNYEQYF. The CDR3 coding sequence is TGTGCCTGGTCTCTTTTTACAGGGAAAAACTACGAGCAGTACTTC.

The chain has TRBV6-5 and TRBJ2-2; D gene ambiguous. The germline CDR1 and CDR2 sequences are MNHEY and SVGAGI. V was clipped by 4 bases and J by 7 bases, with 13 bases between them. The CDR3 has 14 amino acids. Here the CDR3 DNA reads TGTGCCAGCAGTTCTGGTACAGCTATCGGGGAGCTGTTTTTT. It codes for CASSSGTAIGELFF.

The genes are TRBV11-2 and TRBJ2-7; no firm D call. The CDR3 contains 14 residues. The V gene lost 3 bases and the J gene lost 2 bases, with 11 bases spanning the gap. Per the germline V gene, CDR1 is SGHAT and CDR2 is FQNNGV. CDR3 bases: TGTGCCAGCAGCTTGGCGACTCCTCCCTACGAGCAGTACTTC. Translating gives CASSLATPPYEQYF.

The CDR3: CASSPRDGWLYEQYF. The CDR3 DNA reads TGCGCCAGCAGCCCCCGTGACGGGTGGCTGTACGAGCAGTACTTC. The V gene is TRBV4-1, the J gene TRBJ2-7; D unclear. Germline-derived CDR1 and CDR2 are MGHRA and YSYEKL. V was pared by 4 bases and J by 4 bases, with 17 bases between. The CDR3 is 15 amino acids.

This clone has just a few counts. The rearrangement links TRBV4-1 to TRBJ1-1, with 7 bases identical to TRBD1. With 4 bases clipped from V and 3 bases from J, the junction kept 5 bases outside the gene matches. Germline-derived CDR1 and CDR2 are MGHRA and YSYEKL. The CDR3 sequence is 14 residues long. The CDR3 reads CASSPRDSHTEAFF. CDR3 sequence (DNA): TGCGCCAGCAGCCCCCGGGACAGCCACACTGAAGCTTTCTTT.

The genes are TRBV5-1 and TRBJ2-3; D is perhaps TRBD1 (6 bases). This CDR3 contains 14 residues. CDR1 and CDR2 (germline): SGHRS, YFSETQ. Trimming removed 7 bases from V and 0 bases from J, with 12 bases in between. The CDR3 coding sequence is TGCGCCAGCGGAGGACAGCTTAGCACAGATACGCAGTATTTT. This encodes CASGGQLSTDTQYF. The full variable domain, with the rest looked up from reference TRBV5-1 and TRBJ2-3, is KAGVTQTPRYLIKTRGQQVTLSCSPISGHRSVSWYQQTPGQGLQFLFEYFSETQRNKGNFPGRFSGRQFSNSRSEMNVSTLELGDSALYLCASGGQLSTDTQYFGPGTRLTVL.

The genes are TRBV9 and TRBJ1-5; 9 bases agree with TRBD1. Germline V gene data show CDR1 as SGDLS and CDR2 as YYNGEE. The ends lost 2 bases at V and 6 bases at J; junction bases unmatched: 6. The CDR3 covers 15 residues. The CDR3: CASSVGQGLGQPQHF. CDR3 nucleotides: TGTGCCAGCAGCGTGGGACAGGGTCTCGGTCAGCCCCAGCATTTT.

The V and J genes are TRBV9 and TRBJ2-1; D is perhaps TRBD1 (5 bases). V was clipped by 3 bases and J by 3 bases, with 28 bases between them. Germline CDR1 is SGDLS and CDR2 is YYNGEE. There are 20 residues in the CDR3. CDR3: CASSGSKGSDSLIRYNEQFF. As DNA, the CDR3 is TGTGCCAGCAGCGGAAGTAAGGGGTCAGACAGCCTGATTCGCTACAATGAGCAGTTCTTC.

This rearrangement joins TRBV28 to TRBJ2-5; TRBD2 matches at 15 bases. The CDR3 is made up of 16 amino acids. Germline CDR1 is MDHEN and CDR2 is SYDVKM. With V trimmed by 9 bases and J by 4 bases, 9 bases remained unmatched. Here the CDR3 reads CASGTSGRPSGETQYF. Written as DNA, the CDR3 is TGTGCCAGTGGGACTAGCGGGAGGCCCAGCGGAGAGACCCAGTACTTC.

This chain uses TRBV28 with TRBJ2-7; 7 nucleotides match TRBD1. The germline V gene encodes CDR1 MDHEN and CDR2 SYDVKM. The length of the CDR3 is 14 residues. The J segment lost 2 bases and the V segment lost 2 bases, leaving 3 bases of the junction unmatched. In DNA, the CDR3 is TGTGCCAGCAGTTTAAGTGGACAGGCCTACGAGCAGTACTTC. Translation: CASSLSGQAYEQYF.

The chain carries TRBV18 and TRBJ1-2, with 10 bases matching TRBD1. The ends lost 3 bases at V and 3 bases at J; junction bases unmatched: 7. This CDR3 is built from 16 residues. Germline assignment: CDR1 KGHSH and CDR2 LQKENI. The CDR3: CASSPVPGQGYYGYTF. The CDR3 DNA follows: TGTGCCAGCTCACCCGTCCCGGGACAGGGGTACTATGGCTACACCTTC. Looking up the rest from reference TRBV18 and TRBJ1-2 gives the full variable domain: NAGVMQNPRHLVRRRGQEARLRCSPMKGHSHVYWYRQLPEEGLKFMVYLQKENIIDESGMPKERFSAEFPKEGPSILRIQQVVRGDSAAYFCASSPVPGQGYYGYTFGSGTRLTVV.

The V gene is TRBV19, the J gene TRBJ1-2, with no clear D. The V and J ends lost 7 bases and 6 bases respectively, with 21 bases between them. Germline CDR1 reads LNHDA; CDR2 reads SQIVND (reference sequence). The CDR3 is 15 residues long. The CDR3 is CASTTLGRKRDGYTF. Here the CDR3 DNA reads TGTGCCAGTACTACCCTGGGCAGGAAGCGGGATGGCTACACCTTC.

This chain connects TRBV30 to TRBJ2-5, with TRBD1 as a possible D gene (5 bases). The CDR3 totals 18 residues. Trimming removed 1 base at V and 2 bases at J, with 23 bases between. CDR1 and CDR2 from the germline V gene are GTSNPN and SVGIG (reference sequence). CDR3 nucleotide sequence: TGTGCCTGGAGTGCCTCGCTCGACAGAACTCTATTTCAAGAGACCCAGTACTTC. Translating it yields CAWSASLDRTLFQETQYF. The whole variable domain, filled in from reference TRBV30 and TRBJ2-5, reads SQTIHQWPATLVQPVGSPLSLECTVEGTSNPNLYWYRQAAGRGLQLLFYSVGIGQISSEVPQNLSASRPQDRQFILSSKKLLLSDSGFYLCAWSASLDRTLFQETQYFGPGTRLLVL.

The V call is TRBV10-2, the J call TRBJ2-7; 10 bases align to TRBD1. The trim removed 7 bases at V and 6 bases at J, leaving 12 bases unmatched. This CDR3 region has 15 residues. CDR1 WSHSY and CDR2 SAAADI come from the germline V gene. Here the CDR3 reads CASTGRGQGFGEQYF. Written as DNA, the CDR3 is TGCGCCAGCACAGGGAGGGGACAGGGGTTTGGCGAGCAGTACTTC.

The genes are TRBV5-1 and TRBJ1-2, with 9 bases aligning to TRBD1. Losses at the gene ends were 3 bases for V and 5 bases for J; bases not matched to a gene: 8. Germline V gene data show CDR1 as SGHRS and CDR2 as YFSETQ. This CDR3 has 15 amino acids. The CDR3: CASSSDTGGMYGYTF. The CDR3 region has the DNA TGCGCCAGCAGCTCCGACACAGGGGGCATGTATGGCTACACCTTC.

The chain couples TRBV10-2 to TRBJ2-1; 7 nucleotides align to TRBD1. CDR1 WSHSY and CDR2 SAAADI come from the germline V gene. The CDR3 contains 15 residues. The V segment lost 2 bases and the J segment 2 bases; nucleotides outside the gene matches: 3. The CDR3 DNA reads TGCGCCAGCAGTGAGAGGACAGGAGCCTACAATGAGCAGTTCTTC. This codes for CASSERTGAYNEQFF.

This clone has a single count. The rearrangement joins TRBV5-1 to TRBJ1-1; D is unclear. V was clipped by 1 base and J by 1 base, with 5 bases between them. The CDR3 is made up of 13 amino acids. Germline CDR1 and CDR2: SGHRS and YFSETQ. The CDR3 DNA sequence: TGCGCCAGCAGCTTGTCAAAGAACACTGAAGCTTTCTTT. Translating gives CASSLSKNTEAFF.

The chain uses TRBV28 and TRBJ1-5, with D tentatively TRBD1 (5 bases). Deletions cut 6 bases from V and 0 bases from J, with 15 bases between. This CDR3 region has 16 residues. Germline-derived CDR1 and CDR2 are MDHEN and SYDVKM. The CDR3 sequence: CASSDYGGGSNQPQHF. CDR3 in DNA: TGTGCCAGCAGCGACTACGGGGGAGGTAGCAATCAGCCCCAGCATTTT.

The rearrangement uses TRBV25-1 and TRBJ2-7; no definite D call. Germline CDR1 MGHDK, CDR2 SYGVNS. V was shortened by 3 bases and J by 4 bases, with 4 bases between the two germline ends. The CDR3 loop spans 11 amino acids. CDR3 residues: CASSDLYEQYF. As DNA, the CDR3 is TGTGCCAGCAGTGACCTGTACGAGCAGTACTTC.

The rearrangement uses TRBV7-9 and TRBJ1-1; TRBD1 aligns across 7 bases. Germline CDR1 is SEHNR and CDR2 is FQNEAQ (reference sequence). V lost 5 bases and J lost 2; bases outside the gene matches: 8. The CDR3 spans 15 residues. The CDR3 DNA reads TGTGCCAGCAGCCTCAGACAGGGTAGCAACACTGAAGCTTTCTTT. It yields the protein CASSLRQGSNTEAFF.

Written as DNA, the CDR3 is TGTGCCAGCAGCGGGGACAGGGACGACAATGAGCAGTTCTTC. As protein: CASSGDRDDNEQFF. The chain has TRBV7-9 and TRBJ2-1; 9 bases match TRBD1. Germline CDR1 and CDR2: SEHNR and FQNEAQ (reference sequence). This CDR3 is 14 amino acids long. J gave up 5 bases and V 5 bases, and 4 bases lay outside the gene matches.

The rearrangement links TRBV1 to TRBJ1-3; TRBD1, as called in the table, went unchecked against the DNA. TRBV1 is a pseudogene locus. The CDR3 covers 17 residues. The chain's CDR3 is CTSSQDDWRGPGNTIYF. Written as DNA, the CDR3 is TGCACCAGCAGCCAAGATGATTGGAGGGGGCCTGGAAACACCATATATTTT.

The chain joins TRBV2 to TRBJ2-1; D not resolved. The germline CDR1 and CDR2 sequences are SNHLY and FYNNEI. There are 14 residues in the CDR3. V shed 4 bases and J shed 2 bases, with 9 bases lying between them. DNA for the CDR3: TGTGCCAGCAGTGTAGGCCTAGCCTACAATGAGCAGTTCTTC. Protein product: CASSVGLAYNEQFF.

The chain links TRBV11-2 to TRBJ2-1, with TRBD1 matching 7 bases. Germline-derived CDR1 and CDR2 are SGHAT and FQNNGV. The CDR3 has 15 residues. After removal of 5 bases from V and 6 bases from J, the junction contained 10 bases not matched to a gene. The CDR3 sequence: CASSKGDSSVNEQFF. The CDR3 DNA reads TGTGCCAGCAGCAAGGGGGACAGCTCGGTCAATGAGCAGTTCTTC.

This chain uses TRBV19 with TRBJ1-1; weak D call: TRBD1 (6 bases). This CDR3 has 16 residues. With 7 bases removed from V and 1 base from J, the gap between germline ends came to 19 bases. In germline, CDR1 is LNHDA, CDR2 SQIVND (reference sequence). CDR3 region: CASKGIRGSKNTEAFF. The CDR3 DNA reads as TGTGCCAGTAAGGGGATCAGGGGCAGTAAGAACACTGAAGCTTTCTTT. Variable domain in full (rest from reference TRBV19 and TRBJ1-1): DGGITQSPKYLFRKEGQNVTLSCEQNLNHDAMYWYRQDPGQGLRLIYYSQIVNDFQKGDIAEGYSVSREKKESFPLTVTSAQKNPTAFYLCASKGIRGSKNTEAFFGQGTRLTVV.

The chain is built from TRBV2 and TRBJ2-5; D is possibly TRBD2 (5 bases). The CDR3 runs to 13 residues. The V gene's germline CDR1 is SNHLY and CDR2 FYNNEI. Trimming cost V 5 bases and J 5 bases, with 12 bases left between them. The CDR3: CASSRLGVETQYF. Written as DNA, the CDR3 is TGTGCCAGCAGTCGTCTCGGGGTGGAGACCCAGTACTTC. The full variable domain, with the rest looked up from reference TRBV2 and TRBJ2-5, is EPEVTQTPSHQVTQMGQEVILRCVPISNHLYFYWYRQILGQKVEFLVSFYNNEISEKSEIFDDQFSVERPDGSNFTLKIRSTKLEDSAMYFCASSRLGVETQYFGPGTRLLVL.

The V call is TRBV5-6, the J call TRBJ2-7, with D possibly TRBD2 on 6 matching bases. Per the germline V gene, CDR1 is SGHDT and CDR2 is YYEEEE. The CDR3 is 14 amino acids. Trimming took 0 bases from V and 5 from J, leaving 12 bases between them. CDR3 in DNA: TGTGCCAGCAGCTTGGGGGGAGGACCTAACGAGCAGTACTTC. Translated, it gives CASSLGGGPNEQYF.